This paragraph reports one T cell receptor (beta chain). This record belongs to a study of blood T cell repertoires in COVID-19. Across the whole study: The United States, Italy and Spain were the sources of the acute and convalescent COVID-19 samples. T cells, B-cell-depleted T cells, or PBMCs provided the cDNA or gDNA that served as material.

Per the original data handling: Estimation of nucleated cell counts relied on the amplification of reference gene primers. The repertoire was sequenced with immunoSEQ multiplex PCR; TCRdb's copy has only in-frame clones and lacks some. That table gives V, J and clone size, and the DNA gave D and trimming. The sample has a few hundred thousand clones, roughly 90% seen once. V was shortened by 3 bases and J by 4 bases, with 14 bases between the two germline ends. The CDR3 loop spans 15 amino acids. CDR1 is MNHEY, CDR2 SMNVEV, per germline (reference sequence). The sample taken for sequencing was peripheral blood. This TCR came from a man aged 18 to 30 with active or convalescent COVID-19. The V gene is TRBV27, the J gene TRBJ2-3, with D unresolved. The CDR3 loop is CASSLLPETADTQYF. CDR3 bases: TGTGCCAGCAGTTTGCTACCCGAAACTGCAGATACGCAGTATTTT.